What follows are 10 T cell receptor beta chains derived from one specimen sequenced in a study of blood T cell repertoires in COVID-19. Repertoires were generated with immunoSEQ multiplex PCR, while TCRdb's copy carries only in-frame clones and drops some. The table lists 70,000 to 100,000 clones, roughly 85% of them singletons. Sample: peripheral blood. The receptor set was obtained from an older woman with COVID-19, enrolled during active disease.

The gene calls are TRBV6-2 or TRBV6-3 and TRBJ2-1; 10 nucleotides align to TRBD1. Per germline, CDR1 MNHEY and CDR2 SVGEGT. This CDR3 has 16 amino acids. The junction had 7 bases not matched to a gene; V was cut back by 6 bases and J by 2 bases. The CDR3: CASSPTDRGTYNEQFF. The CDR3 DNA is TGTGCCAGCAGCCCTACGGACAGGGGGACCTACAATGAGCAGTTCTTC.

The chain has TRBV19 and TRBJ1-5; 7 nucleotides line up with TRBD1. This CDR3 contains 16 residues. From germline, CDR1 is LNHDA and CDR2 SQIVND (reference sequence). V lost 0 bases, J lost 7 bases, and 9 bases stayed unmatched. In DNA, the CDR3 is TGTGCCAGTAGTATAGATCGGCAGGGGGTGGGCCAGCCCCAGCATTTT. This encodes CASSIDRQGVGQPQHF.

The genes are TRBV4-1 and TRBJ1-5; 7 bases align to TRBD1. The germline CDR1 and CDR2 sequences are MGHRA and YSYEKL. V lost 4 bases and J lost 5; bases outside the gene matches: 2. The CDR3 consists of 13 residues. CDR3 sequence reads: CASSPQGDQPQHF. As DNA, the CDR3 is TGCGCCAGCAGCCCTCAGGGGGATCAGCCCCAGCATTTT.

The chain is built from TRBV27 and TRBJ2-7; 9 nucleotides align to TRBD2. Trimming cost V 6 bases and J 2 bases; bases outside gene matches: 8. This CDR3 is 15 amino acids long. Germline V CDR1 and CDR2: MNHEY, SMNVEV (reference sequence). CDR3 DNA: TGTGCCAGCAGACTCCGCGGGGGGGGAGCCTACGAGCAGTACTTC. Translation gives CASRLRGGGAYEQYF.

V is TRBV7-2 and J is TRBJ2-7; 8 bases line up with TRBD1. Germline CDR1 SGHTA, CDR2 FQGNSA. V was pared by 5 bases and J by 2 bases, with 11 bases of the junction left unmatched. The CDR3 length is 16 residues. CDR3 in amino acids: CASSPSWDRTTYEQYF. In DNA form, the CDR3 reads TGTGCCAGCAGCCCATCTTGGGACAGGACCACCTACGAGCAGTACTTC.

The chain links TRBV27 to TRBJ1-1; 7 nucleotides agree with TRBD1. CDR1 MNHEY and CDR2 SMNVEV come from the germline V gene (reference sequence). The CDR3 consists of 15 residues. The junction had 10 bases not matched to a gene; V was cut back by 5 bases and J by 4 bases. In DNA, the CDR3 is TGTGCCAGCAGTCTAAGACAGGGCGGGGTCACTGAAGCTTTCTTT. This gives the protein CASSLRQGGVTEAFF.

The CDR3 protein is CASSLGGYSVFTEAFF. In nucleotides, the CDR3 is TGCGCCAGCAGCTTGGGGGGCTACTCGGTTTTCACTGAAGCTTTCTTT. This chain uses TRBV5-1 with TRBJ1-1, with D perhaps TRBD1 (5 bases). This CDR3 is 16 amino acids long. Per germline, CDR1 SGHRS and CDR2 YFSETQ. Trimming removed 0 bases from V and 4 bases from J, with 16 bases in between. The whole variable domain, remainder taken from reference TRBV5-1 and TRBJ1-1, is KAGVTQTPRYLIKTRGQQVTLSCSPISGHRSVSWYQQTPGQGLQFLFEYFSETQRNKGNFPGRFSGRQFSNSRSEMNVSTLELGDSALYLCASSLGGYSVFTEAFFGQGTRLTVV.

The J gene is TRBJ1-2, the V gene TRBV18; 9 bases align to TRBD1. Trimming took 6 bases from V and 6 from J; bases not matched to a gene: 5. Germline V gene lookup returns CDR1 KGHSH and CDR2 LQKENI. This CDR3 has 13 residues. The CDR3 DNA is TGTGCCAGCTCGCTGGGACAGGGACATGGCTACACCTTC. Its translation: CASSLGQGHGYTF.

This clone has more than one count but fewer than ten. The chain joins TRBV19 to TRBJ1-5; possibly TRBD1 for D (6 bases). The V end was cut by 3 bases, the J end by 5 bases, with 20 bases between. The CDR3 sequence is 17 residues long. The germline V gene encodes CDR1 LNHDA and CDR2 SQIVND (reference sequence). CDR3 residues: CASSIPPQGILHQPQHF. The CDR3, as DNA: TGTGCCAGTAGTATCCCGCCTCAGGGGATCTTACATCAGCCCCAGCATTTT.

The gene calls are TRBV5-8 and TRBJ1-5, with TRBD1 identical over 9 bases. The CDR3 has 15 amino acids. Trimming cost V 4 bases and J 7 bases; bases outside gene matches: 9. The germline V gene has CDR1 SGHTS and CDR2 YDEGEE. The CDR3 nucleotides read TGTGCCAGCAGCAGGGGGACAGGGAAGGAACAGCCCCAGCATTTT. This codes for CASSRGTGKEQPQHF.